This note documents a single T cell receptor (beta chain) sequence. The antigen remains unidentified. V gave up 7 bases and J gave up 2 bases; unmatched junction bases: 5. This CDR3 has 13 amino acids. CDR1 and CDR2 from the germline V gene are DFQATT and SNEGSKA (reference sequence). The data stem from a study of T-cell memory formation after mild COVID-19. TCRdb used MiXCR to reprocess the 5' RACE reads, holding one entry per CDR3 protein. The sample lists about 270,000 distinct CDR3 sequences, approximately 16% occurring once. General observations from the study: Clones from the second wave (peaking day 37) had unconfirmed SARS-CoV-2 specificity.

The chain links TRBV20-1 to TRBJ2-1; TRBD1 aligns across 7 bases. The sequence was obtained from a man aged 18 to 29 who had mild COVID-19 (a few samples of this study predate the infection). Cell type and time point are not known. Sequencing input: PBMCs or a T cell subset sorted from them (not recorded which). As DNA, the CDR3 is TGCAGTGTTTCAGGACAGGCCTACAATGAGCAGTTCTTC. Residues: CSVSGQAYNEQFF.